This T cell receptor beta chain was recovered during a study of blood T cell repertoires in COVID-19. Study overall: Acute and convalescent COVID-19 samples came from the United States, Italy and Spain.

The data were produced by immunoSEQ multiplex PCR, yet TCRdb's version contains in-frame clones alone and is incomplete. The sample has 50,000 to 75,000 clones, 80% to 95% seen once; the top ten hold around 4.3%. This CDR3 has 15 amino acids. Germline trimming cut 2 bases from V and 4 bases from J; bases unmatched to any gene: 4. In germline, CDR1 is MNHEY, CDR2 SVGEGT. The receptor comes from a man in his forties or fifties with active COVID-19. This chain connects TRBV6-2 or TRBV6-3 to TRBJ1-2; 10 positions agree with TRBD1. The sample was peripheral blood. DNA for the CDR3: TGTGCCAGCAGTTACCTGGGACAGGGGCGCTATGGCTACACCTTC. The encoded protein is CASSYLGQGRYGYTF.